The clone carrying this TCR beta chain was observed a handful of times. Universal primer sites and UMIs were introduced during 5'RACE template-switching synthesis of TCR cDNA. Each CDR3 protein gets one entry after TCRdb re-called the 5' RACE reads with MiXCR. This sample carries 30,000 or so distinct CDR3 sequences, roughly 6.3% of them seen once, and the ten largest clones take more than 20%. CDR3 size: 14 residues. CDR1 SGDLS and CDR2 YYNGEE come from the germline V gene. V was shortened by 2 bases and J by 8 bases, with 14 bases between the two germline ends. These data come from a study of T cells after yellow fever vaccination. For the study at large: Sorting by CD3, CD45RA, CCR7 and CD95 gave EM, EMRA, CM and Tscm subsets.

The study, taken as a whole, reports: A large majority of primary-vaccination clones showed up again after the booster (approximately 96% CD4, roughly 91% CD8).

V and J are TRBV9 and TRBJ2-4; D is possibly TRBD1 (5 bases). Specimen: PBMCs, either bulk or a sorted T-cell subset (CD4+, CD8+, memory, or dextramer-sorted; not recorded which), collected on the day of the yellow fever booster vaccination. The clonotype comes from a man aged 25-40 years who received the YFV17D yellow fever vaccine. The CDR3 region is CASSVGQRRDIQYF. CDR3 nucleotides: TGTGCCAGCAGCGTTGGCCAGCGCAGGGACATTCAGTACTTC.